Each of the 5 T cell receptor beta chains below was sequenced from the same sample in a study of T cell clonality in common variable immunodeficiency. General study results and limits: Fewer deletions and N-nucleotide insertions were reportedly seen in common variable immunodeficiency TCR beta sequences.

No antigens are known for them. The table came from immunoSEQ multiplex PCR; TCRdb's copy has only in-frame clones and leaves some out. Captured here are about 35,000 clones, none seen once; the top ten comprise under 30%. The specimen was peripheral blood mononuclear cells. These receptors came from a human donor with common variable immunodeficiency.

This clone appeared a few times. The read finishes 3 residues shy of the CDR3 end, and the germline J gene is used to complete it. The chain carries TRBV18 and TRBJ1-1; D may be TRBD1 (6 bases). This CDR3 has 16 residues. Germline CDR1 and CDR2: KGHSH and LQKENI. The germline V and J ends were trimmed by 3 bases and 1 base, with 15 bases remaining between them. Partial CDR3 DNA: TGTGCCAGCTCACCTATAAGACAGGATTGGAACACTGAA. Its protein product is CASSPIRQDWNTE. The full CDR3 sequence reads CASSPIRQDWNTEAFF.

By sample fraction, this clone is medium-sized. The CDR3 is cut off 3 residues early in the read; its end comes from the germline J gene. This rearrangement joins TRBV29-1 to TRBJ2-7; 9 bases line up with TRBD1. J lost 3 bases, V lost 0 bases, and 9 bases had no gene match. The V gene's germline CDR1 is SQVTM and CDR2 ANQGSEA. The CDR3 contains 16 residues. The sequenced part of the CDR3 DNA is TGCAGCGTTGAAGATGTCGGACAGGGGAGTCGCTACGAG. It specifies CSVEDVGQGSRYE. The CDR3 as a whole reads CSVEDVGQGSRYEQYF.

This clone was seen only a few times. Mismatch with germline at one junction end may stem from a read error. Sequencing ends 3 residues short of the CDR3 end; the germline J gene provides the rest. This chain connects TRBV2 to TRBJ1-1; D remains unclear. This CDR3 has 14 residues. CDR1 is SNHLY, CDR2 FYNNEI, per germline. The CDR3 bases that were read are TGTGCCATCAGTGAAACGCGGCGACGGACTGAA. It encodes CAISETRRRTE. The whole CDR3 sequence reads CAISETRRRTEAFF.

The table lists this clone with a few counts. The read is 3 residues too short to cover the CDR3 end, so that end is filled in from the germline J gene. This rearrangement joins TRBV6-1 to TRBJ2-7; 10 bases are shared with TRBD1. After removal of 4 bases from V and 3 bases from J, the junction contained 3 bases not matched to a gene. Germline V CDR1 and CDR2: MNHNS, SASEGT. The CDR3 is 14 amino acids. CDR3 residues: CASSADRGFYEQYF. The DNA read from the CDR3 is TGTGCCAGCAGTGCGGACAGGGGGTTCTACGAG.

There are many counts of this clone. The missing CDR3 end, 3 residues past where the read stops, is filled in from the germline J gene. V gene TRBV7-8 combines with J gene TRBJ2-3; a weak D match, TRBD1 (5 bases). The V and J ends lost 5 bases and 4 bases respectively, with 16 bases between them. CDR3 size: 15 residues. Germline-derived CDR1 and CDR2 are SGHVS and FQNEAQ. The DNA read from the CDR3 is TGTGCCAGCAGCCCTCAGGGTGGGCTCGCAGATACG. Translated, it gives CASSPQGGLADT. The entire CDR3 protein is CASSPQGGLADTQYF.